This T cell receptor beta chain was recovered during a study of beta chain features in type 1 diabetes. About the study: There was similarity between patients and healthy donors in age, gender and cell yields. General study results and limits: When Type 1 diabetes patients were examined, their TCRB CDR3s proved moderately but significantly shorter in all four CD4+ subsets.

The entirety of the isolated RNA underwent reverse transcription, so expressed TCRB transcripts were sequenced. Here immunoSEQ multiplex PCR was the method, and the copy in TCRdb shows in-frame clones only, minus some. The sample has roughly 180,000 clones, 6% to 9% seen once; the top ten hold roughly 0.5%. This clone was seen only a few times. Its specificity is not known. The V and J ends lost 0 bases and 2 bases respectively, with 8 bases between them. This CDR3 is 15 amino acids long. CDR1 is LGHNA and CDR2 is YNFKEQ in the germline V gene. The rearrangement links TRBV4-2 to TRBJ1-5; no definite D call. Input material: central memory CD4+ T cells from blood. This TCR derives from a man in his late teens or twenties with type 1 diabetes. The chain's CDR3 is CASSQDSHGNQPQHF. CDR3 bases: TGTGCCAGCAGCCAAGATTCACACGGCAATCAGCCCCAGCATTTT.